This entry describes one T cell receptor (beta chain). These data come from a study of blood T cell repertoires in COVID-19. Study context: Sample material is recorded as cDNA or gDNA derived from T cells, B-cell-depleted T cells, or PBMCs.

As originally analysed: Nucleated cell number was recorded as an estimate derived from reference gene primer amplification. TCRdb's table, derived via immunoSEQ multiplex PCR, lists solely in-frame clones and lacks some. V, J and clone size derive from that table, while D and trimming were established from the DNA sequence. The repertoire holds about 100,000 clones, 84% seen once, with about 10% in the top ten. The V gene's germline CDR1 is SNHLY and CDR2 FYNNEI. The length of the CDR3 is 16 residues. The junction had 13 bases not matched to a gene; V was cut back by 7 bases and J by 4 bases. The sample consisted of peripheral blood. This TCR derives from a man aged 40-49 years with active or convalescent COVID-19. The rearrangement uses TRBV2 and TRBJ2-5, with 9 bases fitting TRBD1. The CDR3 DNA sequence: TGTGCCAGCACATTCTCCGGGACAGGGTTGGGAGAGACCCAGTACTTC. Translated, it gives CASTFSGTGLGETQYF.